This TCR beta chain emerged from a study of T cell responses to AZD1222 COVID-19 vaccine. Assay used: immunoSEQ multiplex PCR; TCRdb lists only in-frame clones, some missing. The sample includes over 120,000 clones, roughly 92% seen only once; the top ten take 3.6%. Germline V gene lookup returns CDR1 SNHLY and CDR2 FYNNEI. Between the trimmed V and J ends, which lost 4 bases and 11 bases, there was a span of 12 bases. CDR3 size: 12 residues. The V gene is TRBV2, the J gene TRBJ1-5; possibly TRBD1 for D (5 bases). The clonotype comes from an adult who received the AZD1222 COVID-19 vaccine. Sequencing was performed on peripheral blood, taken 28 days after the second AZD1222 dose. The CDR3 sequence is CASSGQVRAQHF. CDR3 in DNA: TGTGCCAGCAGTGGACAAGTCAGGGCCCAGCATTTT.